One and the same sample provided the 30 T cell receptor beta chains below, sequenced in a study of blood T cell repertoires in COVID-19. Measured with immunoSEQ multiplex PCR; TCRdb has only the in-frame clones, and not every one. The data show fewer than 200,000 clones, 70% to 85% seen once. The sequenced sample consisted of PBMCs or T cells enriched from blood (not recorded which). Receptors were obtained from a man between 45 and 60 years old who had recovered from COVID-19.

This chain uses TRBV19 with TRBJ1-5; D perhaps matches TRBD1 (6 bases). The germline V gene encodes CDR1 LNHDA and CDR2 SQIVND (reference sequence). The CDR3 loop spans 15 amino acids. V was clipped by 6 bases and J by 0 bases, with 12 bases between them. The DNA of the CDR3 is TGTGCCAGTAGACTTAGACAGGATAGCAATCAGCCCCAGCATTTT. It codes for CASRLRQDSNQPQHF. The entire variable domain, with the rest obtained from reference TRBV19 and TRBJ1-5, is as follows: DGGITQSPKYLFRKEGQNVTLSCEQNLNHDAMYWYRQDPGQGLRLIYYSQIVNDFQKGDIAEGYSVSREKKESFPLTVTSAQKNPTAFYLCASRLRQDSNQPQHFGDGTRLSIL.

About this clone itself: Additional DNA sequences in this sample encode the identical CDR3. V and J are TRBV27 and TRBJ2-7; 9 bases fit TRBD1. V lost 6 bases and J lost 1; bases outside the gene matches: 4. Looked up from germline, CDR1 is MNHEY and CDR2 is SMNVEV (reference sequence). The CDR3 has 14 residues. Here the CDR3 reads CASRPGQGSYEQYF. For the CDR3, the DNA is TGTGCCAGCAGACCGGGACAGGGTTCCTACGAGCAGTACTTC.

This CDR3 is CASSPPRDYTNNEQFF. CDR3 bases: TGTGCCAGCTCACCACCGCGGGACTACACCAACAATGAGCAGTTCTTC. V is TRBV18 and J is TRBJ2-1; 7 positions match TRBD2. The CDR3 totals 16 residues. Trimming at V came to 0 bases and at J to 5 bases, leaving 7 bases not matched to a gene. Germline assignment: CDR1 KGHSH and CDR2 LQKENI.

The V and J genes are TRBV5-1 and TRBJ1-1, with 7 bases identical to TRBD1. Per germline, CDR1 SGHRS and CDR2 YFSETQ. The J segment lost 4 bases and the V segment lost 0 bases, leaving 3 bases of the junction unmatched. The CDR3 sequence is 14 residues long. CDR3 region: CASSLAAGGTEAFF. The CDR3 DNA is TGCGCCAGCAGCTTGGCCGCAGGGGGCACTGAAGCTTTCTTT.

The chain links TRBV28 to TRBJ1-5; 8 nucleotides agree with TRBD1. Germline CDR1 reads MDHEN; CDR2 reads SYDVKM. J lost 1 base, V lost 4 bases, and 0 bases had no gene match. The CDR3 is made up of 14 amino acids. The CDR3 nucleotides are TGTGCCAGCAGTTGGACAGGGAGCAATCAGCCCCAGCATTTT. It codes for CASSWTGSNQPQHF.

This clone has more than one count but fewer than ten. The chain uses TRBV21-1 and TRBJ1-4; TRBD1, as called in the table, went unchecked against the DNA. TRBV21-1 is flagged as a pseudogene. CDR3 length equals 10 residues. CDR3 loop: CATRDNRLFF. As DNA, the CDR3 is TGTGCCACCCGGGACAACAGACTGTTTTTT.

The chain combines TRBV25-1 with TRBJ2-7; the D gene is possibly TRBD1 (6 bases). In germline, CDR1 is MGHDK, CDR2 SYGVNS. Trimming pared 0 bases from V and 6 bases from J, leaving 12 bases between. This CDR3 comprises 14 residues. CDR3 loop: CASSEYQGLGEQYF. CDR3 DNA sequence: TGTGCCAGCAGTGAATACCAGGGGTTGGGCGAGCAGTACTTC.

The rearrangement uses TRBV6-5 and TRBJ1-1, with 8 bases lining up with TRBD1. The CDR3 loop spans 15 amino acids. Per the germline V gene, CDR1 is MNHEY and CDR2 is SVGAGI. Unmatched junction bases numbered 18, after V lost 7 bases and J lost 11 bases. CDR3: CASTMTGEHISGAFF. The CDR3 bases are TGTGCCAGCACCATGACAGGGGAACACATCTCTGGGGCTTTCTTT.

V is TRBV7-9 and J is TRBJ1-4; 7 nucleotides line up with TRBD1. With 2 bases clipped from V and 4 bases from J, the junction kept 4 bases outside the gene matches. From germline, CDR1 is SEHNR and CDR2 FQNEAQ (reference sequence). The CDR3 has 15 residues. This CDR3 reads CASSLWGQSNEKLFF. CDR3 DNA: TGTGCCAGCAGCTTATGGGGACAGAGTAATGAAAAACTGTTTTTT.

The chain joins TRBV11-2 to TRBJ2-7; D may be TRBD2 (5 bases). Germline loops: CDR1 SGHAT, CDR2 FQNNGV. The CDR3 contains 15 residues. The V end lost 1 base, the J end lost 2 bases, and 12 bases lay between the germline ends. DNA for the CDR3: TGTGCCAGCAGCTTAGGACGGGATTCGACCTACGAGCAGTACTTC. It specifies CASSLGRDSTYEQYF.

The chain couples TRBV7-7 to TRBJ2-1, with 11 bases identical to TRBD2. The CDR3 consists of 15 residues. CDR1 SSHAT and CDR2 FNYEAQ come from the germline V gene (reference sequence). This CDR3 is CASASGTSGYNEQFF. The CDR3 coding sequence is TGTGCTAGCGCCTCCGGGACTAGCGGATACAATGAGCAGTTCTTC.

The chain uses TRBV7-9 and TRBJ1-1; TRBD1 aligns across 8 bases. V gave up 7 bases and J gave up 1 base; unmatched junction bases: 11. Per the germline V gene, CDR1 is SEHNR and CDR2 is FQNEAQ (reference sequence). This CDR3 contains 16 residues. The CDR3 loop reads CASTDRGVMWNTEAFF. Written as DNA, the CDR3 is TGTGCCAGCACCGACAGGGGAGTTATGTGGAACACTGAAGCTTTCTTT.

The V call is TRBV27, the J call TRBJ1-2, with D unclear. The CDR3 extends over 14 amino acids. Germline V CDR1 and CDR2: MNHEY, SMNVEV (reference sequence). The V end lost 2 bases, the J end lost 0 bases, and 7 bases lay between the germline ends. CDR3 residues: CASSLRHSNYGYTF. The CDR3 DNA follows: TGTGCCAGCAGTTTACGCCACTCTAACTATGGCTACACCTTC.

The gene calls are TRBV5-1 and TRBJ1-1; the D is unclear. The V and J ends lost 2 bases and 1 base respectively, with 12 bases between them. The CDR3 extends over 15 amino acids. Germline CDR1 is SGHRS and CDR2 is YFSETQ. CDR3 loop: CASSLATSGNTEAFF. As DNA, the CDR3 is TGCGCCAGCAGCTTAGCCACGTCTGGGAACACTGAAGCTTTCTTT.

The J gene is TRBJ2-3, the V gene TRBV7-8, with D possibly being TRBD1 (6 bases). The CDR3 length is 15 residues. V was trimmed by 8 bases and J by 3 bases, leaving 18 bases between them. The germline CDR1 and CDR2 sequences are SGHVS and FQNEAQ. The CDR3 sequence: CASSKLTGRTDTQYF. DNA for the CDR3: TGTGCCAGCTCTAAGCTGACAGGTCGGACAGATACGCAGTATTTT.

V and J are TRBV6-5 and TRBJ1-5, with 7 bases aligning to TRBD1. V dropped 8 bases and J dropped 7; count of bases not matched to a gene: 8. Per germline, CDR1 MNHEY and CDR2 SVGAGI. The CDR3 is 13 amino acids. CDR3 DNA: TGTGCCAGCGGTTTGGACAGGAACCAGCCCCAGCATTTT. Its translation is CASGLDRNQPQHF.

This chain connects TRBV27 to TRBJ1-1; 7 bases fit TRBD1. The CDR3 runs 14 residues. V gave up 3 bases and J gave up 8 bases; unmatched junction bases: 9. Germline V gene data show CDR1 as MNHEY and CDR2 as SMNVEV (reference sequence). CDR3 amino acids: CASSFRQGVGEAFF. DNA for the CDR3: TGTGCCAGCAGTTTTCGGCAGGGGGTAGGGGAAGCTTTCTTT.

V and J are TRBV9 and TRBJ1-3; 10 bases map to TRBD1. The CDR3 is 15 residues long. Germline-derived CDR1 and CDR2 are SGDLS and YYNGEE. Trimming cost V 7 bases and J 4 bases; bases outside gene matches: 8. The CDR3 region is CASRRDRGTGNTIYF. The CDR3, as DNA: TGTGCCAGCCGGCGGGACAGGGGAACCGGAAACACCATATATTTT. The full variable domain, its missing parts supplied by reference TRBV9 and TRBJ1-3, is DSGVTQTPKHLITATGQRVTLRCSPRSGDLSVYWYQQSLDQGLQFLIQYYNGEERAKGNILERFSAQQFPDLHSELNLSSLELGDSALYFCASRRDRGTGNTIYFGEGSWLTVV.

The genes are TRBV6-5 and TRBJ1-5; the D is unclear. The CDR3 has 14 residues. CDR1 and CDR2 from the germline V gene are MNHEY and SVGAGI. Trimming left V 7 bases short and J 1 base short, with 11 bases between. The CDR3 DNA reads TGTGCCAGCATGTCCAGTTCAAGCAATCAGCCCCAGCATTTT. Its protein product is CASMSSSSNQPQHF.

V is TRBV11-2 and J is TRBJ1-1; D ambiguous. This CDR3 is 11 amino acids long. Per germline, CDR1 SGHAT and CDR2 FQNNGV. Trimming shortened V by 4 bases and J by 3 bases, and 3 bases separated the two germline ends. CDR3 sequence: CASSSYTEAFF. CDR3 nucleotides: TGTGCCAGCAGCTCTTACACTGAAGCTTTCTTT.

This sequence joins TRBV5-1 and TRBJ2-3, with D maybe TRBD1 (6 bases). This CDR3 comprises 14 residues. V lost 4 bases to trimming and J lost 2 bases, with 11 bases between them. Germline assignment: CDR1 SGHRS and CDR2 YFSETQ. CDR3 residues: CASSTGLITDTQYF. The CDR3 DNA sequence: TGCGCCAGCAGCACAGGGTTGATCACAGATACGCAGTATTTT.

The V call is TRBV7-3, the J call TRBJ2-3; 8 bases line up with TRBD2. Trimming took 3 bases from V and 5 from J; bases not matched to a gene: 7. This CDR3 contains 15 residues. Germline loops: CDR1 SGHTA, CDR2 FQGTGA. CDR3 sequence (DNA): TGTGCCAGCAGCTTGGTCGGGGGGGCCCGAGATACGCAGTATTTT. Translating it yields CASSLVGGARDTQYF. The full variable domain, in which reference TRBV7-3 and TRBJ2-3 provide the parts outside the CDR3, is GAGVSQTPSNKVTEKGKYVELRCDPISGHTALYWYRQSLGQGPEFLIYFQGTGAADDSGLPNDRFFAVRPEGSVSTLKIQRTERGDSAVYLCASSLVGGARDTQYFGPGTRLTVL.

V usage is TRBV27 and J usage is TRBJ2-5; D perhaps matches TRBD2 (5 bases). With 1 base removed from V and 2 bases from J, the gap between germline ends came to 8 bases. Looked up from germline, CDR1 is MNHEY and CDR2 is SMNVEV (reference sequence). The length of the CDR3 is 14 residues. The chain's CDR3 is CASSLFPGQETQYF. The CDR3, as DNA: TGTGCCAGCAGTTTATTCCCGGGGCAAGAGACCCAGTACTTC.

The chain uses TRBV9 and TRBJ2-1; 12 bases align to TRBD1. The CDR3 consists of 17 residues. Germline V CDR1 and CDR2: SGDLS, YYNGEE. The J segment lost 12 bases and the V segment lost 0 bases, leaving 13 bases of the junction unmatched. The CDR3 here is CASSVEPFGTGGKMQFF. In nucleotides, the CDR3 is TGTGCCAGCAGCGTAGAGCCCTTCGGGACAGGGGGCAAAATGCAGTTCTTC.

The CDR3 reads CASSQLGSTDTQYF. The CDR3 DNA reads as TGTGCCAGCAGCCAACTAGGGAGCACAGATACGCAGTATTTT. The genes are TRBV7-3 and TRBJ2-3; TRBD2 might be the D (5 bases). The V gene's germline CDR1 is SGHTA and CDR2 FQGTGA. V was pared by 5 bases and J by 0 bases, with 9 bases between. This CDR3 contains 14 residues.

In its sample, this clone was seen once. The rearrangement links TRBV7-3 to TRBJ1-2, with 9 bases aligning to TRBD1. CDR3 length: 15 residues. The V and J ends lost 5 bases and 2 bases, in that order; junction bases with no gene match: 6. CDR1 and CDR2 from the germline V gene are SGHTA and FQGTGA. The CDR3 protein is CASSQNDRGNYGYTF. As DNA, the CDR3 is TGTGCCAGCAGCCAGAACGACAGGGGGAACTATGGCTACACCTTC. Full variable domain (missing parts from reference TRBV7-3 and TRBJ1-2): GAGVSQTPSNKVTEKGKYVELRCDPISGHTALYWYRQSLGQGPEFLIYFQGTGAADDSGLPNDRFFAVRPEGSVSTLKIQRTERGDSAVYLCASSQNDRGNYGYTFGSGTRLTVV.

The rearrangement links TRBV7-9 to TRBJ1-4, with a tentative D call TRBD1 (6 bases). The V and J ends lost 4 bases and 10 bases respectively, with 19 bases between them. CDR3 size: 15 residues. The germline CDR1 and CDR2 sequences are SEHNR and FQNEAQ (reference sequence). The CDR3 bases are TGTGCCAGCAGCTCCCACGCAGGGGAAGGCGCAAAACTGTTTTTT. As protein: CASSSHAGEGAKLFF.

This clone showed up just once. The CDR3 region has the DNA TGTGCCAGCAGCTTAGCCTCAACAGGCGGTTCCTCCTACGAGCAGTACTTC. This sequence encodes CASSLASTGGSSYEQYF. The chain has TRBV7-9 and TRBJ2-7; possibly TRBD1 for D (5 bases). Germline V gives CDR1 SEHNR, CDR2 FQNEAQ (reference sequence). V lost 0 bases, J lost 0 bases, and 15 bases lay in between. There are 17 residues in the CDR3.

The CDR3 loop is CASSRQFTGELFF. DNA of the CDR3: TGTGCCAGCAGCAGACAGTTCACCGGGGAGCTGTTTTTT. The chain couples TRBV6-4 to TRBJ2-2; possible D gene TRBD1, 5 bases. The V and J ends lost 6 bases and 4 bases respectively, with 9 bases between them. This CDR3 comprises 13 residues. Germline V lookup: CDR1 MRHNA, CDR2 SNTAGT.

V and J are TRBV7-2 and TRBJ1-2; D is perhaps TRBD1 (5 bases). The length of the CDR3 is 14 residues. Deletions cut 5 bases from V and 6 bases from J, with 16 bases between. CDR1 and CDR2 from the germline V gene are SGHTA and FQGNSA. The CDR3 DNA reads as TGTGCCAGCAGCCGGACAAGTATTGGAAATGGCTACACCTTC. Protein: CASSRTSIGNGYTF.